This T cell receptor beta chain was profiled in a study of regulatory T cells in long-lasting Graves disease. Study in general: Recently diagnosed Graves' patients had received antithyroid drugs for under 3 months.

Only a few counts were recorded for this clonotype. Combining iRepertoire HTBI primers with Arm-PCR of CDR3 regions, the authors built TCR beta libraries. Each CDR3 protein gets one entry after TCRdb re-called the multiplex PCR reads with MiXCR. This table holds 300,000 to 400,000 distinct CDR3 sequences, over 15% found once. V dropped 6 bases and J dropped 6; count of bases not matched to a gene: 14. The CDR3 is made up of 18 amino acids. In germline, CDR1 is DFQATT, CDR2 SNEGSKA (reference sequence). The time point: newly diagnosed GD, antithyroid drugs for less than 3 months. PBMC RNA was the source of the TCR library. Separately, the same data were catalogued under a study of T cells in Graves' hyperthyroidism and ophthalmopathy. That report notes: Ophthalmopathy onset followed model prediction by a median approximately 5.9 months.

This clonotype was obtained from a man aged 35 to 55 with Graves disease. The input for sequencing was peripheral blood mononuclear cells (PBMCs), taken at new diagnosis, from a patient treated with antithyroid drugs. This rearrangement joins TRBV20-1 to TRBJ2-2; 15 positions agree with TRBD2. CDR3 residues: CSASLIGLAGGLAGELFF. The CDR3 coding sequence is TGCAGTGCCTCACTAATCGGACTAGCGGGGGGGCTTGCCGGGGAGCTGTTTTTT.